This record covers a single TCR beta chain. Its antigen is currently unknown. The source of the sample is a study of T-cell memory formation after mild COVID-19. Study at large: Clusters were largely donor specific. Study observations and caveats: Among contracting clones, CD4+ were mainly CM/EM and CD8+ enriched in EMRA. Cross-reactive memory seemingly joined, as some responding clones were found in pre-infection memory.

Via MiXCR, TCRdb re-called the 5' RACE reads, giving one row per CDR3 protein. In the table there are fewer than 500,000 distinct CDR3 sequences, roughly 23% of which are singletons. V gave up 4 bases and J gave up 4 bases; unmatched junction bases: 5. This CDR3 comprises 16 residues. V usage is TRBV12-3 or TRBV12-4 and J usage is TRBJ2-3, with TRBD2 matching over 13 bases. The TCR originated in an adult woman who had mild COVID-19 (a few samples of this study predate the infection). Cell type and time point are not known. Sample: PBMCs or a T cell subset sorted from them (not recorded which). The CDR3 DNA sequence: TGTGCCAGCAGTTACGGGACTAGCGGGATGGCAGATACGCAGTATTTT. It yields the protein CASSYGTSGMADTQYF.